These 26 T cell receptor beta chains were sequenced from one sample in a study of T cell changes during pregnancy in multiple sclerosis (dated by TCRdb to the late 2010s). Preparation of the library involved the immunoSEQ multiplex PCR assay. This is the immuneACCESS table as TCRdb keeps it, with only in-frame sequences that have V and J called. A part of the clones is gone; compared with another copy, unresolved V genes explain less than half, and the rest is unexplained. The sample profile shows about 68,000 clones; 90% of them were found once. The ten biggest clones cover more than 1.4% of the sample. The specimen comprised peripheral blood, sampled in the third trimester of pregnancy. The receptors come from a female donor with multiple sclerosis, enrolled in a pregnancy study.

The V call is TRBV2, the J call TRBJ1-1; D is uncertain. V shed 6 bases and J shed 4 bases, with 15 bases lying between them. CDR1 SNHLY and CDR2 FYNNEI come from the germline V gene. The CDR3 spans 14 residues. For the CDR3, the DNA is TGTGCCAGCAGAGAACACCCGGCGGGCACTGAAGCTTTCTTT. Residues: CASREHPAGTEAFF.

The V gene is TRBV18, the J gene TRBJ2-1; 7 bases match TRBD1. Germline CDR1 and CDR2: KGHSH and LQKENI. This CDR3 comprises 15 residues. Trimming at V came to 3 bases and at J to 8 bases, leaving 10 bases not matched to a gene. This CDR3 is CASSPPRQGGDEQFF. For the CDR3, the DNA is TGTGCCAGCTCACCCCCGCGACAGGGTGGGGATGAGCAGTTCTTC.

This clone was observed once. The chain is built from TRBV5-1 and TRBJ2-1, with 8 bases lining up with TRBD1. The germline gives CDR1 SGHRS, CDR2 YFSETQ. J gave up 6 bases and V 4 bases, and 9 bases lay outside the gene matches. This CDR3 is built from 15 residues. The CDR3 here is CASSKGTGEVNEQFF. The CDR3 DNA reads TGCGCCAGCAGCAAAGGGACAGGAGAGGTCAATGAGCAGTTCTTC.

This chain uses TRBV10-3 with TRBJ1-2; TRBD1 matches 9 bases. This CDR3 spans 14 amino acids. J was trimmed by 5 bases and V by 6 bases; bases with no gene match: 7. Germline assignment: CDR1 ENHRY and CDR2 SYGVKD. The CDR3 reads CAIRGVDRGYGYTF. Written as DNA, the CDR3 is TGTGCCATCAGGGGGGTGGACAGGGGATATGGCTACACCTTC.

The chain is built from TRBV7-9 and TRBJ2-1; D is undetermined. Looked up from germline, CDR1 is SEHNR and CDR2 is FQNEAQ (reference sequence). Trimming stripped 2 bases from V and 8 bases from J, with 7 bases between. The CDR3 has 12 residues. The CDR3 spells CASSLNLDEQFF. The CDR3 nucleotides are TGTGCCAGCAGCTTAAATCTCGATGAGCAGTTCTTC. The whole variable domain, filled in from reference TRBV7-9 and TRBJ2-1, reads DTGVSQNPRHKITKRGQNVTFRCDPISEHNRLYWYRQTLGQGPEFLTYFQNEAQLEKSRLLSDRFSAERPKGSFSTLEIQRTEQGDSAMYLCASSLNLDEQFFGPGTRLTVL.

The genes are TRBV7-6 and TRBJ2-3, with TRBD2 as a possible D gene (6 bases). The CDR3 consists of 14 residues. The germline V gene encodes CDR1 SGHVS and CDR2 FNYEAQ. V was clipped by 4 bases and J by 9 bases, with 17 bases between them. Here the CDR3 reads CASSSYMTSGTQYF. The DNA of the CDR3 is TGTGCCAGCAGCTCGTACATGACTAGTGGAACGCAGTATTTT.

This clone was observed a few times. V usage is TRBV14 and J usage is TRBJ1-1; TRBD1 aligns across 7 bases. V trimming: 4 bases; J trimming: 10 bases; junction bases outside the gene matches: 12. This CDR3 spans 14 amino acids. Germline lookup yields CDR1 SGHDN and CDR2 FVKESK. The CDR3 spells CASSPSGTAGGAFF. The CDR3 region has the DNA TGTGCCAGCAGCCCCTCCGGGACAGCCGGGGGAGCTTTCTTT.

As to this clone: Other DNA sequences within the sample encode an identical CDR3. The genes are TRBV4-1 and TRBJ2-7, with a tentative D call TRBD2 (5 bases). The V and J ends lost 1 base and 4 bases respectively, with 14 bases between them. Germline V lookup: CDR1 MGHRA, CDR2 YSYEKL. The CDR3 has 15 residues. This CDR3 is CASSQARGEAYEQYF. In DNA form, the CDR3 reads TGCGCCAGCAGCCAAGCCCGGGGAGAGGCGTACGAGCAGTACTTC.

This chain uses TRBV7-9 with TRBJ1-3, with 7 bases aligning to TRBD1. Germline V lookup: CDR1 SEHNR, CDR2 FQNEAQ (reference sequence). The ends lost 2 bases at V and 3 bases at J; junction bases unmatched: 7. The CDR3 length is 16 residues. Here the CDR3 reads CASSLREGGYGNTIYF. The CDR3, as DNA: TGTGCCAGCAGCTTAAGGGAAGGGGGCTATGGAAACACCATATATTTT.

CDR3 in DNA: TGTGCCAGCAGTGATACAGGGTCCTCTGGAAACACCATATATTTT. Translation: CASSDTGSSGNTIYF. V is TRBV25-1 and J is TRBJ1-3; D might be TRBD1 (6 bases). This CDR3 has 15 amino acids. The V and J ends lost 3 bases and 0 bases respectively, with 9 bases between them. The germline V gene encodes CDR1 MGHDK and CDR2 SYGVNS.

To note about this clone: Additional DNA sequences in this sample encode the identical CDR3. The V and J genes are TRBV5-1 and TRBJ1-2, with 7 positions matching TRBD1. V was clipped by 1 base and J by 3 bases; unmatched bases: 0. The germline gives CDR1 SGHRS, CDR2 YFSETQ. This CDR3 comprises 13 residues. The CDR3 DNA sequence: TGCGCCAGCAGCTTGACAGGGGACTATGGCTACACCTTC. Amino acids: CASSLTGDYGYTF.

This clone has just a few counts. This chain uses TRBV2 with TRBJ1-5; D is uncertain. With 5 bases removed from V and 4 bases from J, the gap between germline ends came to 12 bases. Germline-derived CDR1 and CDR2 are SNHLY and FYNNEI. This CDR3 is built from 14 residues. CDR3 sequence reads: CASSPGMLNQPQHF. The CDR3 DNA sequence: TGTGCCAGCAGTCCCGGGATGCTAAATCAGCCCCAGCATTTT.

The chain is built from TRBV19 and TRBJ1-1, with D hard to call. This CDR3 is 13 amino acids long. The V gene lost 3 bases and the J gene lost 2 bases, with 7 bases spanning the gap. Germline V gives CDR1 LNHDA, CDR2 SQIVND (reference sequence). CDR3 DNA sequence: TGTGCCAGTAGTATGCAGTCAAACACTGAAGCTTTCTTT. This encodes CASSMQSNTEAFF.

V is TRBV27 and J is TRBJ1-2, with D possibly TRBD1 on 5 matching bases. Between the trimmed V and J ends, which lost 3 bases and 4 bases, there was a span of 15 bases. The germline V gene encodes CDR1 MNHEY and CDR2 SMNVEV (reference sequence). The CDR3 consists of 15 residues. The chain's CDR3 is CASSLAGGVGYGYTF. The CDR3 DNA reads TGTGCCAGCAGTTTGGCCGGGGGAGTAGGCTATGGCTACACCTTC.

The rearrangement links TRBV19 to TRBJ1-6; D is perhaps TRBD1 (5 bases). Trimming removed 6 bases from V and 5 bases from J, with 11 bases in between. This CDR3 is 14 amino acids long. Germline V CDR1 and CDR2: LNHDA, SQIVND (reference sequence). The CDR3 is CASRLQGNNSPLHF. The CDR3 coding sequence is TGTGCCAGTAGACTTCAGGGAAATAATTCACCCCTCCACTTT.

The chain combines TRBV6-1 with TRBJ1-4; TRBD1 matches at 9 bases. The CDR3 is made up of 18 amino acids. V lost 4 bases and J lost 1; bases outside the gene matches: 10. Germline CDR1 reads MNHNS; CDR2 reads SASEGT. The chain's CDR3 is CASSVKTGGAGTNEKLFF. CDR3 sequence (DNA): TGTGCCAGCAGTGTTAAGACAGGGGGAGCCGGAACTAATGAAAAACTGTTTTTT.

The V call is TRBV25-1, the J call TRBJ1-2, with 12 bases identical to TRBD1. Germline trimming cut 7 bases from V and 5 bases from J; bases unmatched to any gene: 5. The CDR3 has 14 residues. The germline gives CDR1 MGHDK, CDR2 SYGVNS. As DNA, the CDR3 is TGTGCCAGCAATCCGGGACAGGGGGCGTATGGCTACACCTTC. This encodes CASNPGQGAYGYTF.

The chain has TRBV7-3 and TRBJ2-1; perhaps TRBD2 as D (6 bases). Germline V gene data show CDR1 as SGHTA and CDR2 as FQGTGA. V was pared by 3 bases and J by 3 bases, with 15 bases between. CDR3 size: 16 residues. DNA of the CDR3: TGTGCCAGCAGCTTGGGGGGACCCGATCACTACAATGAGCAGTTCTTC. Translating it yields CASSLGGPDHYNEQFF.

This clone has just one count. The gene calls are TRBV19 and TRBJ1-6; 10 bases line up with TRBD1. CDR1 and CDR2 from the germline V gene are LNHDA and SQIVND (reference sequence). V gave up 5 bases and J gave up 13 bases; unmatched junction bases: 14. This CDR3 spans 16 amino acids. The CDR3 bases are TGTGCCAGTAGTGTACCGGACAGGGGGTTGGGTTCGCCCCTCCACTTT. Translation: CASSVPDRGLGSPLHF.

The genes are TRBV5-1 and TRBJ1-1, with D possibly being TRBD1 (6 bases). V was cut by 2 bases and J by 3 bases, with 14 bases left in between. Germline CDR1 SGHRS, CDR2 YFSETQ. CDR3 length equals 15 residues. For the CDR3, the DNA is TGCGCCAGCAGCTTAGCGTTGGGGGCGGACACTGAAGCTTTCTTT. Protein: CASSLALGADTEAFF.

The chain links TRBV15 to TRBJ2-6, with D possibly matching TRBD1 (5 bases). The germline CDR1 and CDR2 sequences are LNHNV and YYDKDF (reference sequence). The CDR3 contains 16 residues. V shed 0 bases and J shed 1 base, with 7 bases lying between them. Written as DNA, the CDR3 is TGTGCCACCAGCAGAGATCGACAGTCTGGGGCCAACGTCCTGACTTTC. Translated: CATSRDRQSGANVLTF.

V is TRBV18 and J is TRBJ2-4, with unresolved D. The CDR3 length is 16 residues. Germline V CDR1 and CDR2: KGHSH, LQKENI. V dropped 0 bases and J dropped 0 bases, with 9 bases sitting between them. In nucleotides, the CDR3 is TGTGCCAGCTCACCACCAGTCACTTTAGCCAAAAACATTCAGTACTTC. This codes for CASSPPVTLAKNIQYF.

The genes are TRBV6-1 and TRBJ1-5; no definite D call. Germline loops: CDR1 MNHNS, CDR2 SASEGT. V was pared by 6 bases and J by 4 bases, with 7 bases between. CDR3 size: 12 residues. The CDR3 loop reads CASSPLNQPQHF. CDR3 nucleotides: TGTGCCAGCAGCCCACTGAATCAGCCCCAGCATTTT.

This chain joins TRBV6-6 and TRBJ1-2, with D perhaps matching TRBD1 (6 bases). Trimming cost V 2 bases and J 3 bases, with 13 bases left between them. There are 15 residues in the CDR3. From germline, CDR1 is MNHNY and CDR2 SVGAGI (reference sequence). In nucleotides, the CDR3 is TGTGCCAGCAGTTACGTACAGGGTCTGGACTATGGCTACACCTTC. As protein: CASSYVQGLDYGYTF.

The rearrangement joins TRBV7-9 to TRBJ1-1; D is unresolved. V was pared by 2 bases and J by 1 base, with 8 bases between. CDR1 and CDR2 (germline): SEHNR, FQNEAQ (reference sequence). The CDR3 has 14 amino acids. The CDR3 coding sequence is TGTGCCAGCAGCTTATTTCTAGGGAACACTGAAGCTTTCTTT. As protein: CASSLFLGNTEAFF.

The chain has TRBV11-2 and TRBJ2-7; D is possibly TRBD1 (6 bases). CDR1 and CDR2 from the germline V gene are SGHAT and FQNNGV. V lost 0 bases, J lost 3 bases, and 9 bases lay in between. This CDR3 spans 14 amino acids. The DNA for the CDR3 is TGTGCCAGCAGCTTAGAGGGGGCGTTCTACGAGCAGTACTTC. Protein product: CASSLEGAFYEQYF.